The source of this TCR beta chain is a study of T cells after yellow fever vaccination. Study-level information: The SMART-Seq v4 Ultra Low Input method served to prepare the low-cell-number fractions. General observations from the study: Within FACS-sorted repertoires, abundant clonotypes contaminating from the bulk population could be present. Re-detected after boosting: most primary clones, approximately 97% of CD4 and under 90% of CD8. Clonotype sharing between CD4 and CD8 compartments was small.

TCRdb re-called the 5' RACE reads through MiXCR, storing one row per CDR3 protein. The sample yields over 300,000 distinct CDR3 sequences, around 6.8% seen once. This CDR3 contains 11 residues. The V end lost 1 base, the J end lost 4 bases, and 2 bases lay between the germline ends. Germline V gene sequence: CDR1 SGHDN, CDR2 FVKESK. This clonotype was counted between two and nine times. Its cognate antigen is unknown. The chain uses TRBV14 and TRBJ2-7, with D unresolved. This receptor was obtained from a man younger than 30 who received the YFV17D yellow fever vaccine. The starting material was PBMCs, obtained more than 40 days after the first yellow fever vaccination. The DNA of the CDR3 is TGTGCCAGCAGCCAAGTTTACGAGCAGTACTTC. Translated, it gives CASSQVYEQYF.